Listed here are 24 T cell receptor beta chains from one sample, sequenced in a study of shared clonotypes between healthy human individuals. TCRdb's copy holds only in-frame clones and misses some; the assay was immunoSEQ multiplex PCR. Among about 1,500,000 clones listed, roughly 97% were seen once. Sequencing was carried out using naive CD4+ T cells sorted from blood. Regarding subset: CD45RA+ positively selected. The receptors were sampled from a man younger than 45 in good health.

The CDR3 here is CASSLQAGEQYF. CDR3 coding DNA: TGTGCCAGCAGCTTACAGGCGGGGGAGCAGTACTTC. The chain couples TRBV7-9 to TRBJ2-7, with D perhaps matching TRBD2 (6 bases). Germline V gene lookup returns CDR1 SEHNR and CDR2 FQNEAQ (reference sequence). Between the trimmed V and J ends, which lost 2 bases and 7 bases, there was a span of 9 bases. The CDR3 has 12 amino acids. The variable domain in full, with the rest retrieved from reference TRBV7-9 and TRBJ2-7, is DTGVSQNPRHKITKRGQNVTFRCDPISEHNRLYWYRQTLGQGPEFLTYFQNEAQLEKSRLLSDRFSAERPKGSFSTLEIQRTEQGDSAMYLCASSLQAGEQYFGPGTRLTVT.

CDR3 sequence: CASRGPGLETQYF. The CDR3 DNA is TGTGCCAGCCGGGGACCAGGCCTAGAGACCCAGTACTTC. V usage is TRBV18 and J usage is TRBJ2-5, with D possibly called TRBD1 or TRBD2 (5 bases each). The CDR3 is 13 amino acids. V lost 8 bases to trimming and J lost 4 bases, with 14 bases between them. Per germline, CDR1 KGHSH and CDR2 LQKENI.

Turning to this clone: This same CDR3 is encoded by further DNA sequences in the sample. The chain uses TRBV20-1 and TRBJ2-7; TRBD1 might be the D (5 bases). Germline V gene sequence: CDR1 DFQATT, CDR2 SNEGSKA (reference sequence). The V gene lost 1 base and the J gene lost 5 bases, with 6 bases spanning the gap. There are 11 residues in the CDR3. CDR3 amino acids: CSARGRDEQYF. CDR3 nucleotides: TGCAGTGCTAGAGGCAGGGACGAGCAGTACTTC.

This chain connects TRBV19 to TRBJ1-1; maybe TRBD1 (5 bases). V gave up 1 base and J gave up 0 bases, with 18 bases separating them. Per the germline V gene, CDR1 is LNHDA and CDR2 is SQIVND (reference sequence). The CDR3 has 18 amino acids. CDR3 bases: TGTGCCAGTAGTATAGCTCCGCTCCAGGGTCGCATGAACACTGAAGCTTTCTTT. Residues: CASSIAPLQGRMNTEAFF.

The rearrangement links TRBV5-1 to TRBJ2-1; D gene ambiguous. The V gene lost 5 bases and the J gene lost 0 bases, with 9 bases spanning the gap. CDR3 length equals 14 residues. CDR1 SGHRS and CDR2 YFSETQ come from the germline V gene. CDR3 region: CASRTEPSYNEQFF. The CDR3 DNA is TGCGCCAGCAGGACGGAGCCCTCCTACAATGAGCAGTTCTTC.

This clone has only one observation. The same CDR3 also results from other DNA sequences found in this sample. The genes are TRBV5-1 and TRBJ2-6; no firm D call. The V gene's germline CDR1 is SGHRS and CDR2 YFSETQ. V was clipped by 4 bases and J by 0 bases, with 8 bases between them. The CDR3 consists of 15 residues. The CDR3 nucleotides are TGCGCCAGCAGCCTAGTCTCCTCTGGGGCCAACGTCCTGACTTTC. This codes for CASSLVSSGANVLTF.

The V gene is TRBV9, the J gene TRBJ2-1; the D gene is possibly TRBD2 (5 bases). The CDR3 is 16 amino acids. Looked up from germline, CDR1 is SGDLS and CDR2 is YYNGEE. Trimming shortened V by 0 bases and J by 5 bases, and 15 bases separated the two germline ends. CDR3 sequence: CASSVGVRFGNNEQFF. The CDR3 coding sequence is TGTGCCAGCAGCGTAGGAGTCCGTTTCGGGAACAATGAGCAGTTCTTC.

J is TRBJ2-7 and V is TRBV10-3; 8 bases are shared with TRBD2. Trimming at V came to 2 bases and at J to 5 bases, leaving 5 bases not matched to a gene. Germline V gives CDR1 ENHRY, CDR2 SYGVKD. The CDR3 is 14 amino acids. This CDR3 is CAISEPGLENEQYF. CDR3 DNA sequence: TGTGCCATCAGTGAGCCGGGACTAGAGAACGAGCAGTACTTC.

Comments on this clone: Other DNA sequences in the same sample also yield this CDR3. The V call is TRBV11-2, the J call TRBJ2-5; 7 nucleotides align to TRBD1. With V trimmed by 3 bases and J by 5 bases, 6 bases remained unmatched. The CDR3 is 14 amino acids. Germline CDR1 is SGHAT and CDR2 is FQNNGV. The CDR3 coding sequence is TGTGCCAGCAGCTTCAACAGGGGCGGGGAGACCCAGTACTTC. Amino acid sequence: CASSFNRGGETQYF.

The rearrangement links TRBV14 to TRBJ2-6; maybe TRBD2 (6 bases). CDR1 is SGHDN, CDR2 FVKESK, per germline. V was shortened by 3 bases and J by 2 bases, with 20 bases between the two germline ends. CDR3 size: 19 residues. The CDR3 nucleotides read TGTGCCAGCAGCCAGGACTACGCAGGGATGAGAGCTGGGGCCAACGTCCTGACTTTC. It yields the protein CASSQDYAGMRAGANVLTF.

V usage is TRBV7-6 and J usage is TRBJ2-2; D is perhaps TRBD2 (5 bases). V was cut by 3 bases and J by 2 bases, with 13 bases left in between. The CDR3 runs 16 residues. The germline CDR1 and CDR2 sequences are SGHVS and FNYEAQ. CDR3 residues: CASSFYKRNNTGELFF. DNA of the CDR3: TGTGCCAGCAGCTTTTATAAGCGGAACAACACCGGGGAGCTGTTTTTT.

This clone was counted once. The chain joins TRBV7-2 to TRBJ1-1; TRBD1 matches at 12 bases. Trimming removed 9 bases from V and 3 bases from J; junction bases left unmatched: 11. This CDR3 spans 16 amino acids. Germline V gene lookup returns CDR1 SGHTA and CDR2 FQGNSA. CDR3 sequence: CASWGSGQGADTEAFF. DNA for the CDR3: TGTGCCAGTTGGGGATCGGGACAGGGGGCGGACACTGAAGCTTTCTTT.

This chain uses TRBV7-2 with TRBJ2-7, with no clear D. Trimming took off 5 bases at V and 0 bases at J, with 11 bases between the two ends. CDR1 SGHTA and CDR2 FQGNSA come from the germline V gene. This CDR3 contains 14 residues. The CDR3 region is CASSPGRSSYEQYF. The CDR3 DNA sequence: TGTGCCAGCAGCCCCGGCCGAAGCTCCTACGAGCAGTACTTC. The whole variable domain, filled in from reference TRBV7-2 and TRBJ2-7, reads GAGVSQSPSNKVTEKGKDVELRCDPISGHTALYWYRQSLGQGLEFLIYFQGNSAPDKSGLPSDRFSAERTGGSVSTLTIQRTQQEDSAVYLCASSPGRSSYEQYFGPGTRLTVT.

The J gene is TRBJ1-4, the V gene TRBV10-2; D gene uncertain. Germline lookup yields CDR1 WSHSY and CDR2 SAAADI. The CDR3 is 16 residues long. Trimming stripped 1 base from V and 0 bases from J, with 9 bases between. CDR3 DNA sequence: TGCGCCAGCAGTGAGTGGACTTACGCAACTAATGAAAAACTGTTTTTT. It translates to CASSEWTYATNEKLFF.

CDR3 amino acids: CASSAGGQGAEAFF. Written as DNA, the CDR3 is TGTGCCAGCAGCGCGGGGGGACAGGGGGCCGAAGCTTTCTTT. The chain carries TRBV9 and TRBJ1-1; TRBD1 matches 12 bases. V lost 3 bases, J lost 8 bases, and 5 bases stayed unmatched. CDR1 SGDLS and CDR2 YYNGEE come from the germline V gene. The CDR3 has 14 residues.

V usage is TRBV2 and J usage is TRBJ2-1; the match to TRBD2 covers 8 bases. Germline V gene data show CDR1 as SNHLY and CDR2 as FYNNEI. J was trimmed by 2 bases and V by 6 bases; bases with no gene match: 3. The CDR3 is 14 residues long. The CDR3 here is CASRLGLAYNEQFF. The CDR3 DNA is TGTGCCAGCAGATTGGGACTAGCCTACAATGAGCAGTTCTTC. Combining the CDR3 with reference TRBV2 and TRBJ2-1 gives the whole variable domain EPEVTQTPSHQVTQMGQEVILRCVPISNHLYFYWYRQILGQKVEFLVSFYNNEISEKSEIFDDQFSVERPDGSNFTLKIRSTKLEDSAMYFCASRLGLAYNEQFFGPGTRLTVL.

This chain joins TRBV11-2 and TRBJ2-1, with TRBD1 matching 7 bases. The germline V gene encodes CDR1 SGHAT and CDR2 FQNNGV. The CDR3 is 15 amino acids. Trimming cost V 5 bases and J 13 bases; bases outside gene matches: 17. This CDR3 reads CASSRDRGSLAEQFF. CDR3 DNA sequence: TGTGCCAGCAGCCGGGACAGAGGTTCCCTCGCGGAACAGTTCTTC.

Comments on this clone: The same CDR3 can be traced to other DNA sequences in this sample. The genes are TRBV6-5 and TRBJ2-5; D ambiguous. The length of the CDR3 is 11 residues. The V and J ends lost 6 bases and 5 bases respectively, with 7 bases between them. Germline V CDR1 and CDR2: MNHEY, SVGAGI. In nucleotides, the CDR3 is TGTGCCAGCAGCCGGTTGGAGACCCAGTACTTC. Protein product: CASSRLETQYF.

J is TRBJ1-5 and V is TRBV6-5, with D perhaps TRBD1 (6 bases). V lost 6 bases and J 7 bases, leaving 16 bases between the germline ends. Per germline, CDR1 MNHEY and CDR2 SVGAGI. The CDR3 covers 14 residues. Here the CDR3 DNA reads TGTGCCAGCAGCTTATTCACAGGGAGACAGCCCCAGCATTTT. It codes for CASSLFTGRQPQHF.

The chain is built from TRBV18 and TRBJ1-1; the D is unclear. The germline V and J ends were trimmed by 1 base and 0 bases, with 21 bases remaining between them. Per germline, CDR1 KGHSH and CDR2 LQKENI. The length of the CDR3 is 19 residues. CDR3 coding DNA: TGTGCCAGCTCACCACTCTTATTGCAGATTGAGTCAATGAACACTGAAGCTTTCTTT. It encodes CASSPLLLQIESMNTEAFF. Combining the CDR3 with reference TRBV18 and TRBJ1-1 gives the whole variable domain NAGVMQNPRHLVRRRGQEARLRCSPMKGHSHVYWYRQLPEEGLKFMVYLQKENIIDESGMPKERFSAEFPKEGPSILRIQQVVRGDSAAYFCASSPLLLQIESMNTEAFFGQGTRLTVV.

The gene calls are TRBV7-2 and TRBJ2-7, with 9 bases aligning to TRBD1. The CDR3 loop spans 16 amino acids. Germline assignment: CDR1 SGHTA and CDR2 FQGNSA. V lost 7 bases and J lost 2; bases outside the gene matches: 12. CDR3 sequence: CASTQTGGARAYEQYF. CDR3 in DNA: TGTGCCAGCACCCAAACAGGGGGCGCAAGGGCCTACGAGCAGTACTTC.

This rearrangement joins TRBV10-3 to TRBJ1-1, with TRBD1 identical over 8 bases. Germline values: CDR1 ENHRY, CDR2 SYGVKD. CDR3 length: 14 residues. The ends lost 6 bases at V and 4 bases at J; junction bases unmatched: 7. The CDR3 here is CAIRLDRGGTEAFF. The CDR3 bases are TGTGCCATCAGATTAGACAGGGGCGGCACTGAAGCTTTCTTT.

V and J are TRBV5-8 and TRBJ1-2; D gene uncertain. The germline CDR1 and CDR2 sequences are SGHTS and YDEGEE. Trimming pared 0 bases from V and 4 bases from J, leaving 7 bases between. CDR3 size: 13 residues. For the CDR3, the DNA is TGTGCCAGCAGCTTGGCTCAGAGCTATGGCTACACCTTC. Translating it yields CASSLAQSYGYTF.

The chain uses TRBV7-9 and TRBJ2-7; D gene ambiguous. The CDR3 totals 13 residues. Germline CDR1 and CDR2: SEHNR and FQNEAQ (reference sequence). V gave up 1 base and J gave up 3 bases, with 7 bases separating them. CDR3 residues: CASSLVRNYEQYF. CDR3 DNA sequence: TGTGCCAGCAGCTTAGTCCGGAACTACGAGCAGTACTTC.